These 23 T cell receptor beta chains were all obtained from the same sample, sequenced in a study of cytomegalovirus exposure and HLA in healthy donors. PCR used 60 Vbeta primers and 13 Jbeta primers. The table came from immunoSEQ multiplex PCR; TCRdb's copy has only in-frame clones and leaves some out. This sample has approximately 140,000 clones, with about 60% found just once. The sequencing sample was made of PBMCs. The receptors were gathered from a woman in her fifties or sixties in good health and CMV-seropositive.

The CDR3 coding sequence is TGTGCCAGCAGTTTCATTGCTAACTATGGCTACACCTTC. Translation: CASSFIANYGYTF. This chain uses TRBV28 with TRBJ1-2; D unresolved. This CDR3 is built from 13 residues. The ends were cut back, 3 bases at V and 0 bases at J, with 5 bases in the middle. The germline V gene encodes CDR1 MDHEN and CDR2 SYDVKM.

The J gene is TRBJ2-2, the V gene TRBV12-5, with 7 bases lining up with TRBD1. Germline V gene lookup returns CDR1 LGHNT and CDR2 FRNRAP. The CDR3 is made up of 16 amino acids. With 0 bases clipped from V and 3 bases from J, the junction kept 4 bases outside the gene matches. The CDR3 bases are TGTGCTAGTGGTTTGGTCGACAGGGTAGACACCGGGGAGCTGTTTTTT. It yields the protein CASGLVDRVDTGELFF.

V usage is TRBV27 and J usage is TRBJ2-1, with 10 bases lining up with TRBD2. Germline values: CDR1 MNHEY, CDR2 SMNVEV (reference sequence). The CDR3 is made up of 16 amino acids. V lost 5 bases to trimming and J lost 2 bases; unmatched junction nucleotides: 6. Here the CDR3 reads CASSQLAGAPYNEQFF. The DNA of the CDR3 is TGTGCCAGCAGTCAGCTAGCGGGAGCACCCTACAATGAGCAGTTCTTC.

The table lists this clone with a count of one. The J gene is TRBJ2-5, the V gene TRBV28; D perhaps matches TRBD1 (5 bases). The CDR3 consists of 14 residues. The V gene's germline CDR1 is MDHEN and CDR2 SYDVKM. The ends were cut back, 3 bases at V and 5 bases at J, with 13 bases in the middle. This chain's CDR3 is CASSFIQGRETQYF. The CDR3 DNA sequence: TGTGCCAGCAGTTTCATCCAGGGCCGGGAGACCCAGTACTTC.

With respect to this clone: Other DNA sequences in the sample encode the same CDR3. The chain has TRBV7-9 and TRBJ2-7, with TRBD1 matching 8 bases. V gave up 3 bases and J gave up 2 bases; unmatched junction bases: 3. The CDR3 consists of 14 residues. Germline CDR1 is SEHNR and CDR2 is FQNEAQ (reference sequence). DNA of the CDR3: TGTGCCAGCAGCTTGGGGACAGGCACCTACGAGCAGTACTTC. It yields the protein CASSLGTGTYEQYF. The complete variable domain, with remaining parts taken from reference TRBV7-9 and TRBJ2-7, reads DTGVSQNPRHKITKRGQNVTFRCDPISEHNRLYWYRQTLGQGPEFLTYFQNEAQLEKSRLLSDRFSAERPKGSFSTLEIQRTEQGDSAMYLCASSLGTGTYEQYFGPGTRLTVT.

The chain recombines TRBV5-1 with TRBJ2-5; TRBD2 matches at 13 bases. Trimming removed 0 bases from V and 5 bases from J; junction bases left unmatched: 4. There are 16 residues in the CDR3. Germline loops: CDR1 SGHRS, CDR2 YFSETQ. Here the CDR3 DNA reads TGCGCCAGCAGCTTGGAAGGACTAGCGGGAGTGGAGACCCAGTACTTC. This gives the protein CASSLEGLAGVETQYF.

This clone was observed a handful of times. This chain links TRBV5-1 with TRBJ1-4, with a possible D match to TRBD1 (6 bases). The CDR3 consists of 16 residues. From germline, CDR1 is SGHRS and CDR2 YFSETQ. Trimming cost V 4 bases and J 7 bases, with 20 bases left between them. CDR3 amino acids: CASSRTITGSGEKLFF. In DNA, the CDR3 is TGCGCCAGCAGCAGAACAATTACAGGGTCGGGTGAAAAACTGTTTTTT.

The CDR3 bases are TGTGCCAGCAGCTCGGACAGGGTCGAGACCCAGTACTTC. It yields the protein CASSSDRVETQYF. The rearrangement joins TRBV5-6 to TRBJ2-5; 8 bases are shared with TRBD1. CDR3 length: 13 residues. V gave up 3 bases and J gave up 5 bases; unmatched junction bases: 3. Per the germline V gene, CDR1 is SGHDT and CDR2 is YYEEEE.

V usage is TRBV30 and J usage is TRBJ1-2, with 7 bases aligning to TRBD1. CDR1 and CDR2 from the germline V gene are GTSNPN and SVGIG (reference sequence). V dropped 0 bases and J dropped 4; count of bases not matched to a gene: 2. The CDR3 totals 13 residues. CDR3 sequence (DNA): TGTGCCTGGAGTGTAGGGACAGCCTATGGCTACACCTTC. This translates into CAWSVGTAYGYTF.

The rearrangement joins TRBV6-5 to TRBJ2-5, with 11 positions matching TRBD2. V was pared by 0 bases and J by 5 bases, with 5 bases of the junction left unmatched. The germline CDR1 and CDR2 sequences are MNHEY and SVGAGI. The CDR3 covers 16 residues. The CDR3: CASSYSNSGRGETQYF. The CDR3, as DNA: TGTGCCAGCAGTTACTCGAATAGCGGGAGGGGGGAGACCCAGTACTTC.

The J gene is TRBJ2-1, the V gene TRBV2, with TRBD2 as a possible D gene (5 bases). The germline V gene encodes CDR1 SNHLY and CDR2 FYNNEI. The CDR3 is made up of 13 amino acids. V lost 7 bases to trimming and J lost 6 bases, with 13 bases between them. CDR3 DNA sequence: TGTGCCAGCAAAACCTCCGGAGGCAATGAGCAGTTCTTC. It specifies CASKTSGGNEQFF.

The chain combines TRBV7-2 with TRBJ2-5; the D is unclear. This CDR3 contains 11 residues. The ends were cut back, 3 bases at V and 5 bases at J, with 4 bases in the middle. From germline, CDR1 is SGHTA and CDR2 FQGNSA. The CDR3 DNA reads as TGTGCCAGCAGCTTTGGCGAGACCCAGTACTTC. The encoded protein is CASSFGETQYF.

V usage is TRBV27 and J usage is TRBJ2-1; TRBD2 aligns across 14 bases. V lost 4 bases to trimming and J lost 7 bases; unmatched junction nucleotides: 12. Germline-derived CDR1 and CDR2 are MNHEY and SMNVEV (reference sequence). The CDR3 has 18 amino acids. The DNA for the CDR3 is TGTGCCAGCAGTTCCGGGACTAGCGGGAGCCTCAGTAGTAATGAGCAGTTCTTC. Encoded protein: CASSSGTSGSLSSNEQFF.

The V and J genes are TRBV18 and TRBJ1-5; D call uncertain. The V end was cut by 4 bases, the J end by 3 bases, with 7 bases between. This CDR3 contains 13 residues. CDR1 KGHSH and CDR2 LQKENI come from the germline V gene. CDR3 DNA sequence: TGTGCCAGCTCACTGAGTTCCAATCAGCCCCAGCATTTT. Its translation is CASSLSSNQPQHF.

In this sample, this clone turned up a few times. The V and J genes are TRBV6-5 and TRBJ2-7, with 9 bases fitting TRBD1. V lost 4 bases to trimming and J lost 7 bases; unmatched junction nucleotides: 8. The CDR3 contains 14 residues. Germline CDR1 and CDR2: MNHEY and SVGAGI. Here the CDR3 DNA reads TGTGCCAGCAGTTCCTGGACAGGGGAGAGGGAGCAGTACTTC. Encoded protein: CASSSWTGEREQYF.

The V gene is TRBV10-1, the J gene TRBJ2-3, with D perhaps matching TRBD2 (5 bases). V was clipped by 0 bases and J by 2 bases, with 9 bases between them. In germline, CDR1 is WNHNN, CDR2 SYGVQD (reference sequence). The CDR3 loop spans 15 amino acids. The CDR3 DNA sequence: TGCGCCAGCAGTGAGTCGGGAGACCCCACAGATACGCAGTATTTT. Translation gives CASSESGDPTDTQYF.

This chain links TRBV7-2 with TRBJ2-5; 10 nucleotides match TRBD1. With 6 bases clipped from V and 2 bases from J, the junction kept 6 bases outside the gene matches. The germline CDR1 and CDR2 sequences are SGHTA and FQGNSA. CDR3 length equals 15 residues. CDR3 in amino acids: CASRRDRGFQETQYF. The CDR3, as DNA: TGTGCCAGCAGGAGGGACAGGGGTTTTCAAGAGACCCAGTACTTC.

The CDR3 region is CASSRDRSSYNEQFF. The CDR3 DNA is TGTGCCAGCAGCCGGGACAGGAGCTCCTACAATGAGCAGTTCTTC. V usage is TRBV7-3 and J usage is TRBJ2-1; 8 bases line up with TRBD1. The length of the CDR3 is 15 residues. Looked up from germline, CDR1 is SGHTA and CDR2 is FQGTGA. V lost 5 bases, J lost 0 bases, and 3 bases stayed unmatched.

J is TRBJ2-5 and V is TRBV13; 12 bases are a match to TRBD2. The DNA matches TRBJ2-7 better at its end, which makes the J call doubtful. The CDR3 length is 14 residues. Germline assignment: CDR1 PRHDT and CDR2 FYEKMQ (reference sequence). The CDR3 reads CASSSGLAGNEQYF. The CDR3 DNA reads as TGTGCCAGCAGCTCGGGACTAGCGGGTAACGAGCAGTACTTC.

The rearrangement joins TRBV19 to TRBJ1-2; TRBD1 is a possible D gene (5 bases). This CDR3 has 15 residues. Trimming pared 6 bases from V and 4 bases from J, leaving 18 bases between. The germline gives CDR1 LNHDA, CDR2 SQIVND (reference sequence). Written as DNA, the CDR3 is TGTGCCAGTAGGAGGGGCGGAGGGTCGGGCTATGGCTACACCTTC. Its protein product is CASRRGGGSGYGYTF.

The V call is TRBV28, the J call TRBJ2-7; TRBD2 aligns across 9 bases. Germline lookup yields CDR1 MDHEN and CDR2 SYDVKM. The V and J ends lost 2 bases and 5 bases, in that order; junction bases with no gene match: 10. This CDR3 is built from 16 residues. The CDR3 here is CASSLLDSGSRHEQYF. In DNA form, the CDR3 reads TGTGCCAGCAGTTTACTAGATAGCGGGAGCCGGCACGAGCAGTACTTC. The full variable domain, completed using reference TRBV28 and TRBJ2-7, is DVKVTQSSRYLVKRTGEKVFLECVQDMDHENMFWYRQDPGLGLRLIYFSYDVKMKEKGDIPEGYSVSREKKERFSLILESASTNQTSMYLCASSLLDSGSRHEQYFGPGTRLTVT.

The CDR3 region is CSVRQNSQEQFF. The CDR3 bases are TGCAGCGTGAGGCAGAATAGCCAAGAGCAGTTCTTC. The rearrangement joins TRBV29-1 to TRBJ2-1; D gene unclear. The germline CDR1 and CDR2 sequences are SQVTM and ANQGSEA. V lost 6 bases, J lost 10 bases, and 16 bases lay in between. The length of the CDR3 is 12 residues.

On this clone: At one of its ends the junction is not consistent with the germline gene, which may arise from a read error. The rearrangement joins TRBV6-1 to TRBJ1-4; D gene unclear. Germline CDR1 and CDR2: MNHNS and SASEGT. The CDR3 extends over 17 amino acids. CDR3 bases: TGTGCCGGCAGTGAAGCGGCACGGAGGGCAACTAATGAAAAACTGTTTTTT. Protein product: CAGSEAARRATNEKLFF.